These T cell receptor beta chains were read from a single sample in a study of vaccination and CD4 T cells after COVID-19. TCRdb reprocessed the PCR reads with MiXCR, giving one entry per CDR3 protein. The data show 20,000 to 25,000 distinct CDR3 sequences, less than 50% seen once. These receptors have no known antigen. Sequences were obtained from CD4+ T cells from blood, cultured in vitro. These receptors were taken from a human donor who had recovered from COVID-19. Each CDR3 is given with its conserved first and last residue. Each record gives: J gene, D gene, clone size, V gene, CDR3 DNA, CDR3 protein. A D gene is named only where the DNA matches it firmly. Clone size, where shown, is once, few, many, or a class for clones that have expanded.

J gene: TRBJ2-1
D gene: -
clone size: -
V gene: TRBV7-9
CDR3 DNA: TGTGCCAGCAGCTTAGCCAGTGGGCATGAGCAGTTCTTC
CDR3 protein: CASSLASGHEQFF

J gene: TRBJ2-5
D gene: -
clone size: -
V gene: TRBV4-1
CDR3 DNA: TGCGCCAGCACCACGCAGCCTTCGGACCAAGAGACCCAGTACTTC
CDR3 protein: CASTTQPSDQETQYF

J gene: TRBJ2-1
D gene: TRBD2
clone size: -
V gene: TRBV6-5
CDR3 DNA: TGTGCCAGCAGTTCCCCCGGGAGGCTCGATGAGCAGTTCTTC
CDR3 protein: CASSSPGRLDEQFF

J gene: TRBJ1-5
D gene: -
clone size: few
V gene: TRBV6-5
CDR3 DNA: TGTGCCAGCAGTTACCCTGGGAATCAGCCCCAGCATTTT
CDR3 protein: CASSYPGNQPQHF

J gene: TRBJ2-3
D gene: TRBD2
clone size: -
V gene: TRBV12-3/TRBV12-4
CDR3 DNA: TGTGCCAGCAGTCGCTCTAGCGGGGGCTTTACAGATACGCAGTATTTT
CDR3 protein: CASSRSSGGFTDTQYF

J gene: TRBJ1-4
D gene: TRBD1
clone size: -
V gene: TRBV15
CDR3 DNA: TGTACCACCAGCAGAGGGAGGGACAGACGGGGTCAAGAAAAACTGTTTTTT
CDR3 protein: CTTSRGRDRRGQEKLFF

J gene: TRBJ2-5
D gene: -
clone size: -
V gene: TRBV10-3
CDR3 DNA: TGTGCCAGCACTGATGCGTCCCAGACCCAGTACTTC
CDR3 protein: CASTDASQTQYF

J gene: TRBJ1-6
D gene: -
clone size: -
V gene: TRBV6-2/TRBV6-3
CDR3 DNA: TGTGCCAGGAGGATACCCGCCCCTAATTCACCCCTCCACTTT
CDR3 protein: CARRIPAPNSPLHF

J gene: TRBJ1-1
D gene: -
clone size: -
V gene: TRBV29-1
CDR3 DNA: TGCAGCGGACGGACAGTAGGCACTGAAGCTTTCTTT
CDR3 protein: CSGRTVGTEAFF

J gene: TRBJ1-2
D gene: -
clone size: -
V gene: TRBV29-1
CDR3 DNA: TGCAGCGTTGCCGTGGGGGTCAGGGATGGCTACACCTTC
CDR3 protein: CSVAVGVRDGYTF

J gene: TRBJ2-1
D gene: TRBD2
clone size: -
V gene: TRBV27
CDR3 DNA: TGTGCCAGCAGTTTAGGACTAGCGGTCTACAATGAGCAGTTCTTC
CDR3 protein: CASSLGLAVYNEQFF

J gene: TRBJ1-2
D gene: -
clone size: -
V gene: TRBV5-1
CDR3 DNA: TGCGCCAGCAGCCCACGACTAGGTGCGCAAGCTAACTATGGCTACACCTTC
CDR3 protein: CASSPRLGAQANYGYTF

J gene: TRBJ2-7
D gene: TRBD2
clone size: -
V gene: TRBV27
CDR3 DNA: TGTGCCAGCAGTTTATCTTCTAGCGGTATTACCTACGAGCAGTACTTC
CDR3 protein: CASSLSSSGITYEQYF

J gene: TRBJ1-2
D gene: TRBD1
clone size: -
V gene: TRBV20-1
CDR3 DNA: TGCAGTGCTAGGGGGGGCCTGGGACAGTCGAACTATGGCCACACCTTC
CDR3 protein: CSARGGLGQSNYGHTF

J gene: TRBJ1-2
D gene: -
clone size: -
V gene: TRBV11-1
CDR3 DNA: TGTGCCAGCAGCTTGGGGGGTCTCGGGGCAATTACCTATGGCTACACCTTC
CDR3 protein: CASSLGGLGAITYGYTF

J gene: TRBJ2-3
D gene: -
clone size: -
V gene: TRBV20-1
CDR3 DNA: TGCAGTGCTAGTTCTACAGCCACAGATACGCAGTATTTT
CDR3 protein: CSASSTATDTQYF

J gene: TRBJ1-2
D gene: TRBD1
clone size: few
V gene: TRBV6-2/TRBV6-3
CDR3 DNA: TGTGCCAGCAGGCGTTCACCGGACAGGGAACTTGGCTACACCTTC
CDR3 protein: CASRRSPDRELGYTF